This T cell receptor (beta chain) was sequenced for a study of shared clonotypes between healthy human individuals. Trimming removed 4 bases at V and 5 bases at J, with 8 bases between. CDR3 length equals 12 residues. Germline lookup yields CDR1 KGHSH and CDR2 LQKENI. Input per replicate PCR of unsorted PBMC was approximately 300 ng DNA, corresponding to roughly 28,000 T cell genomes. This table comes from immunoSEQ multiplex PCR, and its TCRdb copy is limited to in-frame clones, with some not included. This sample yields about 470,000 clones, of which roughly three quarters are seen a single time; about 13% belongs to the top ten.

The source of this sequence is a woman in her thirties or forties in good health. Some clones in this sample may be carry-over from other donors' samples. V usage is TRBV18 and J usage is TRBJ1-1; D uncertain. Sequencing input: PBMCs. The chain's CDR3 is CASSREETEAFF. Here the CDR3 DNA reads TGTGCCAGCTCACGCGAGGAAACTGAAGCTTTCTTT.